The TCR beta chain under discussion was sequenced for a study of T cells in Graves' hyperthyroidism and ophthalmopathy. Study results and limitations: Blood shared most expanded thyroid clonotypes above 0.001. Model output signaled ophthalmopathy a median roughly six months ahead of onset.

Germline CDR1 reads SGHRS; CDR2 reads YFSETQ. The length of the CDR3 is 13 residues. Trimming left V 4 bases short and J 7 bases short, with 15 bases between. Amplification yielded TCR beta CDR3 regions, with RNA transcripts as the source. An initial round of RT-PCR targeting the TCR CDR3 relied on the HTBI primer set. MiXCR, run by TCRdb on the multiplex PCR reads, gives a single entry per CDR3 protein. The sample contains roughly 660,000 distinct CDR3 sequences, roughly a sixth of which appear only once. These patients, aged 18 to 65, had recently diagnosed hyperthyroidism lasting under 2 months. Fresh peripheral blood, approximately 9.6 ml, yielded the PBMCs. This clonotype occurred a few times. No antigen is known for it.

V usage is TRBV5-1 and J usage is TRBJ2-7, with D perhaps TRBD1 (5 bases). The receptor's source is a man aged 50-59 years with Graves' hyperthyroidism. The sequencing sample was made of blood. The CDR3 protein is CASSQTDLGEQYF. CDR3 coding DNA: TGCGCCAGCAGCCAGACAGATTTGGGAGAGCAGTACTTC.